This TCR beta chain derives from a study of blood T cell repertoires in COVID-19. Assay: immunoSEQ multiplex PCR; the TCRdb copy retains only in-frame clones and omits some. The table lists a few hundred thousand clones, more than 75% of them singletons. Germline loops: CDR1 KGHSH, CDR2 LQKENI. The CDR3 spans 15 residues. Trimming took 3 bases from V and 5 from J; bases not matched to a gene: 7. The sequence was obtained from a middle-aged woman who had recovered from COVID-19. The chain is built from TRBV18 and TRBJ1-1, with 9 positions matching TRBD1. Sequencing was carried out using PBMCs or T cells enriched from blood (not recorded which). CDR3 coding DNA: TGTGCCAGCTCACCGGTTACAGGGGGCTATACTGAAGCTTTCTTT. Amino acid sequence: CASSPVTGGYTEAFF. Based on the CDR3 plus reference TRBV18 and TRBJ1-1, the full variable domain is NAGVMQNPRHLVRRRGQEARLRCSPMKGHSHVYWYRQLPEEGLKFMVYLQKENIIDESGMPKERFSAEFPKEGPSILRIQQVVRGDSAAYFCASSPVTGGYTEAFFGQGTRLTVV.